What follows are 21 T cell receptor beta chains derived from one specimen sequenced in a study of regulatory T cells in long-lasting Graves disease. Time point denoted: newly diagnosed GD, antithyroid drugs for less than 3 months. Scientists built the TCR library using RNA that was extracted from PBMCs. Arm-PCR of CDR3 regions with iRepertoire HTBI primers generated TCR beta libraries. TCRdb reanalysed the multiplex PCR reads using MiXCR and keeps one entry per CDR3 protein. The sample contains about half a million distinct CDR3 sequences, 12% of which appear only once. The same sample was also studied in work on T cells in Graves' hyperthyroidism and ophthalmopathy.

The specimen was peripheral blood mononuclear cells (PBMCs), collected at new diagnosis, from a patient treated with antithyroid drugs. These receptor sequences come from a woman aged 25 to 39 with Graves disease.

In regard to this clonotype: Just one base apart from a much larger clone, this may be a read error. This chain links TRBV7-9 with TRBJ2-5, with 8 bases identical to TRBD1. CDR1 and CDR2 (germline): SEHNR, FQNEAQ (reference sequence). The V segment lost 3 bases and the J segment 1 base; nucleotides outside the gene matches: 13. The CDR3 totals 18 residues. This chain's CDR3 is CASSLSWVRDRTQETQYF. CDR3 nucleotide sequence: TGTGCCAGCAGCTTGAGTTGGGTGCGGGACAGGACCCAAGAGACCCAGTACTTC.

This clonotype showed up many times. This chain uses TRBV3-1 with TRBJ2-3, with D uncertain. Germline-derived CDR1 and CDR2 are LGHDT and YNNKEL (reference sequence). Between the trimmed V and J ends, which lost 4 bases and 3 bases, there was a span of 11 bases. The CDR3 sequence is 14 residues long. For the CDR3, the DNA is TGTGCCAGCAGCCCCTATGGCCTTACAGATACGCAGTATTTT. This gives the protein CASSPYGLTDTQYF.

This clonotype has ten or more counts. The chain is built from TRBV24-1 and TRBJ2-2; a weak D match, TRBD1 (6 bases). CDR3 size: 15 residues. V was clipped by 1 base and J by 4 bases, with 9 bases between them. CDR1 KGHDR and CDR2 SFDVKD come from the germline V gene. CDR3 DNA: TGTGCCACCAGTGATTTTGGGACACCCACCGGGGAGCTGTTTTTT. Amino acid sequence: CATSDFGTPTGELFF.

This clonotype was detected many times. The chain links TRBV28 to TRBJ2-1; 14 nucleotides align to TRBD2. The junction had 10 bases not matched to a gene; V was cut back by 6 bases and J by 9 bases. Germline V gives CDR1 MDHEN, CDR2 SYDVKM. CDR3 size: 16 residues. This chain's CDR3 is CASSTSGTSGSREQFF. Here the CDR3 DNA reads TGTGCCAGCAGCACCTCCGGGACTAGCGGGAGTCGTGAGCAGTTCTTC.

The sample holds many counts of this clonotype. The rearrangement joins TRBV6-1 to TRBJ1-1, with D unresolved. The CDR3 length is 14 residues. V lost 6 bases and J 3 bases, leaving 14 bases between the germline ends. Germline lookup yields CDR1 MNHNS and CDR2 SASEGT. CDR3 in DNA: TGTGCCAGCAGCTCCACCGTTGGGGACACTGAAGCTTTCTTT. Amino acid sequence: CASSSTVGDTEAFF.

This clonotype was counted many times. The gene calls are TRBV19 and TRBJ1-6; TRBD1 matches at 8 bases. Germline loops: CDR1 LNHDA, CDR2 SQIVND (reference sequence). The CDR3 totals 15 residues. V shed 7 bases and J 7 bases; nucleotides not matched to a gene: 9. The CDR3 sequence: CASTRTGRMNSPLHF. CDR3 DNA: TGTGCCAGTACTAGGACAGGGAGAATGAATTCACCCCTCCACTTT.

This clonotype was seen many times. The chain recombines TRBV18 with TRBJ1-2, with D unresolved. V was trimmed by 2 bases and J by 5 bases, leaving 9 bases between them. The germline gives CDR1 KGHSH, CDR2 LQKENI. The CDR3 has 13 amino acids. CDR3 sequence reads: CASSPNLRYGYTF. The CDR3 nucleotides are TGTGCCAGCTCACCAAATCTCCGATATGGCTACACCTTC.

This clonotype was observed a few times. V and J are TRBV3-1 and TRBJ2-1; 7 bases fit TRBD2. The CDR3 sequence is 16 residues long. Trimming cost V 0 bases and J 7 bases; bases outside gene matches: 9. Germline V gene data show CDR1 as LGHDT and CDR2 as YNNKEL (reference sequence). Here the CDR3 DNA reads TGTGCCAGCAGCCAAGAAAATCCCCTAGCGGCAAATGAGCAGTTCTTC. This encodes CASSQENPLAANEQFF.

Ten or more counts support this clonotype. J is TRBJ1-3 and V is TRBV7-9, with 7 bases that match TRBD1. V lost 5 bases, J lost 0 bases, and 7 bases stayed unmatched. Germline V gives CDR1 SEHNR, CDR2 FQNEAQ (reference sequence). The CDR3 sequence is 16 residues long. CDR3 in DNA: TGTGCCAGCAGCGCAGTAAGGGACAGCTCTGGAAACACCATATATTTT. Protein product: CASSAVRDSSGNTIYF.

This clonotype was detected many times. This chain connects TRBV28 to TRBJ1-1; 10 nucleotides line up with TRBD1. The CDR3 is made up of 15 amino acids. J lost 7 bases, V lost 3 bases, and 8 bases had no gene match. In germline, CDR1 is MDHEN, CDR2 SYDVKM. CDR3 residues: CASSFRGTGAFEAFF. The DNA of the CDR3 is TGTGCCAGCAGTTTTAGGGGGACAGGGGCTTTTGAAGCTTTCTTT.

This clonotype was observed at least ten times. The V call is TRBV18, the J call TRBJ1-1, with D tentatively TRBD1 (6 bases). The CDR3 spans 15 residues. Trimming left V 5 bases short and J 4 bases short, with 17 bases between. Germline V CDR1 and CDR2: KGHSH, LQKENI. The CDR3 DNA reads TGTGCCAGCTCAAAAGGGGGGGCGTATGGCACTGAAGCTTTCTTT. Its translation is CASSKGGAYGTEAFF. Full variable domain (missing parts from reference TRBV18 and TRBJ1-1): NAGVMQNPRHLVRRRGQEARLRCSPMKGHSHVYWYRQLPEEGLKFMVYLQKENIIDESGMPKERFSAEFPKEGPSILRIQQVVRGDSAAYFCASSKGGAYGTEAFFGQGTRLTVV.

This clonotype was recorded many times. J is TRBJ2-7 and V is TRBV2; maybe TRBD1 (6 bases). This CDR3 region has 13 residues. The V and J ends lost 11 bases and 9 bases respectively, with 23 bases between them. From germline, CDR1 is SNHLY and CDR2 FYNNEI. CDR3 DNA sequence: TGTGCCGCCGGTGGACAGACCTACGCGGGGCAGTACTTC. It encodes CAAGGQTYAGQYF.

This clonotype was seen a handful of times. CDR3 residues: CASRESGAPHVQYF. The CDR3 DNA is TGTGCCAGCAGGGAAAGCGGGGCGCCCCACGTGCAGTACTTC. The chain carries TRBV19 and TRBJ2-7, with 7 bases that match TRBD2. Looked up from germline, CDR1 is LNHDA and CDR2 is SQIVND (reference sequence). This CDR3 contains 14 residues. J was trimmed by 9 bases and V by 9 bases; bases with no gene match: 17.

This clonotype was seen at least ten times. The gene calls are TRBV30 and TRBJ1-4; D is perhaps TRBD1 (5 bases). Trimming shortened V by 3 bases and J by 5 bases, and 7 bases separated the two germline ends. Germline CDR1 GTSNPN, CDR2 SVGIG (reference sequence). The CDR3 contains 12 residues. The CDR3 loop is CAWSRENEKLFF. CDR3 bases: TGTGCCTGGAGCAGGGAGAATGAAAAACTGTTTTTT.

This clonotype was recorded at least ten times. The rearrangement joins TRBV5-1 to TRBJ1-1; no clear D. In germline, CDR1 is SGHRS, CDR2 YFSETQ. This CDR3 has 14 residues. V lost 0 bases and J 1 base, leaving 7 bases between the germline ends. The CDR3 sequence is CASSLDRTNTEAFF. In DNA, the CDR3 is TGCGCCAGCAGCTTGGACCGCACGAACACTGAAGCTTTCTTT.

This clonotype was recorded many times. The chain has TRBV18 and TRBJ2-3; D may correspond to TRBD1 or TRBD2 (5 bases each). Trimming removed 8 bases from V and 6 bases from J, with 21 bases in between. In germline, CDR1 is KGHSH, CDR2 LQKENI. CDR3 length: 15 amino acids. The CDR3 loop is CASTQGTGKGDTQYF. CDR3 DNA sequence: TGTGCCAGCACTCAAGGAACCGGGAAGGGGGATACGCAGTATTTT. The full variable domain, its missing parts supplied by reference TRBV18 and TRBJ2-3, is NAGVMQNPRHLVRRRGQEARLRCSPMKGHSHVYWYRQLPEEGLKFMVYLQKENIIDESGMPKERFSAEFPKEGPSILRIQQVVRGDSAAYFCASTQGTGKGDTQYFGPGTRLTVL.

This clonotype occurred many times. This chain links TRBV11-2 with TRBJ2-5; 9 bases align to TRBD2. The ends lost 1 base at V and 2 bases at J; junction bases unmatched: 8. Germline CDR1 and CDR2: SGHAT and FQNNGV. The CDR3 length is 17 residues. This chain's CDR3 is CASSLVPSGVLQETQYF. As DNA, the CDR3 is TGTGCCAGCAGCTTAGTCCCTAGCGGGGTACTTCAAGAGACCCAGTACTTC.

In its sample, this clonotype was seen many times. This chain connects TRBV29-1 to TRBJ1-1; weak D call: TRBD1 (5 bases). Germline V gives CDR1 SQVTM, CDR2 ANQGSEA. Trimming took 8 bases from V and 0 from J, leaving 16 bases between them. CDR3 length: 14 residues. CDR3 DNA: TGCAGCCCCCGAGGGGAGACTATGAACACTGAAGCTTTCTTT. This encodes CSPRGETMNTEAFF.

The V call is TRBV5-1, the J call TRBJ2-3, with a weak D call TRBD2 (5 bases). CDR1 and CDR2 from the germline V gene are SGHRS and YFSETQ. This CDR3 has 15 residues. The V gene lost 2 bases and the J gene lost 4 bases, with 14 bases spanning the gap. This chain's CDR3 is CASSFGSSGADTQYF. CDR3 nucleotide sequence: TGCGCCAGCAGCTTCGGCTCCTCCGGGGCAGATACGCAGTATTTT. The full variable domain, completed using reference TRBV5-1 and TRBJ2-3, is KAGVTQTPRYLIKTRGQQVTLSCSPISGHRSVSWYQQTPGQGLQFLFEYFSETQRNKGNFPGRFSGRQFSNSRSEMNVSTLELGDSALYLCASSFGSSGADTQYFGPGTRLTVL.

This clonotype occurred many times. V is TRBV12-3 or TRBV12-4 and J is TRBJ2-7; 8 nucleotides align to TRBD1. This CDR3 has 14 residues. The V and J ends lost 4 bases and 7 bases, in that order; junction bases with no gene match: 9. The CDR3 is CASSSGQGGREQYF. The CDR3 DNA reads as TGTGCCAGCAGTTCAGGACAGGGAGGTAGAGAGCAGTACTTC.

This clonotype was seen repeatedly, ten times or more. The rearrangement uses TRBV19 and TRBJ2-5; maybe TRBD2 (6 bases). The CDR3 is 13 residues long. Between the trimmed V and J ends, which lost 9 bases and 5 bases, there was a span of 16 bases. Germline loops: CDR1 LNHDA, CDR2 SQIVND (reference sequence). CDR3 DNA: TGTGCCAGCCAGGTCTTAGCGGATGAGACCCAGTACTTC. Its translation is CASQVLADETQYF.